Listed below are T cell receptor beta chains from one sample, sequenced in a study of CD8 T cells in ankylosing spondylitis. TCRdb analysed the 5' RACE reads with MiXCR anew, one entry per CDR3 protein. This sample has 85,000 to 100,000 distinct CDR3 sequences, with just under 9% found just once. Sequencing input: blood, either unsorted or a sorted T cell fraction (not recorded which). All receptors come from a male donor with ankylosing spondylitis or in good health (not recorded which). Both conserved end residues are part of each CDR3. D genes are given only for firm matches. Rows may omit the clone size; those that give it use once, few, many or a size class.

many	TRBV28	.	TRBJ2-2	TGTGCCAGCATCCTTGGGGGAGACACCGGGGAGCTGTTTTTT	CASILGGDTGELFF
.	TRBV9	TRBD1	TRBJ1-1	TGTGCCAGCAGCGTTCGGGACAGGGAGGATACTGAAGCTTTCTTT	CASSVRDREDTEAFF
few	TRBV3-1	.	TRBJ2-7	TGTGCCAGCAGCCAAGATCTGTCAAGGCTCTCCTACGAGCAGTACTTC	CASSQDLSRLSYEQYF
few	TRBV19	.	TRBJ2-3	TGTGCCAGTAGTCCTAGCTTTCCAGTGGGTACGCAGTATTTT	CASSPSFPVGTQYF
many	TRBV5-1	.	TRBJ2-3	TGCGCCAGCAGCTCCGTGGGGGGGCCACCTAGCACAGATACGCAGTATTTT	CASSSVGGPPSTDTQYF
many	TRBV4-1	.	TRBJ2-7	TGCGCCAGCAGCCAGGACGCGGGGGCTGGATACGAGCAGTACTTC	CASSQDAGAGYEQYF
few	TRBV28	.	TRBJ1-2	TGTGCCAGCAGTGTAGAGCCGCATGGCTACACCTTC	CASSVEPHGYTF
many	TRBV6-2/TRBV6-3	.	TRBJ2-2	TGTGCCAGCAGGCGAGAGACGGGGAACACCGGGGAGCTGTTTTTT	CASRRETGNTGELFF
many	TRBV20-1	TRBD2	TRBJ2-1	TGCAGTGCTAGGAGAGGGACTAGCAGTAATGAGCAGTTCTTC	CSARRGTSSNEQFF
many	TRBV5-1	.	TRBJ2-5	TGCGCCAGCAGCTCGCCGTCGGAGACCCAGTACTTC	CASSSPSETQYF
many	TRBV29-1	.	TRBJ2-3	TGCAGCGCTGATACAGGGTTAAGCACAGATACGCAGTATTTT	CSADTGLSTDTQYF
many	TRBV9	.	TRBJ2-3	TGTGCCAGCAGCGTAGCGGGCTCCGATACGCAGTATTTT	CASSVAGSDTQYF
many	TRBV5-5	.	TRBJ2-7	TGTGCCAGCAGCTTTGAACGGGACAACGTCTACGAGCAGTACTTC	CASSFERDNVYEQYF
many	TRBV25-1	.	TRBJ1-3	TGTGCCAGCAGTATACAACAGGAAAGCTCTGGAAACACCATATATTTT	CASSIQQESSGNTIYF
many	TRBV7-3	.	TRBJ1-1	TGTGCCAGCAGGCTCCAGGCGGGGGTAGGGACTGAAGCTTTCTTT	CASRLQAGVGTEAFF
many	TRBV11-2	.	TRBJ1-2	TGTGCCAGCAGCTTATCCCCTGTGGATGGCTACACCTTC	CASSLSPVDGYTF
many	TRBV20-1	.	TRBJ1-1	TGCAGTGCTAGCATGGGCACCCCGAACACTGAAGCTTTCTTT	CSASMGTPNTEAFF
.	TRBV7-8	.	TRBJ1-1	TGTGCCAGCAGCGACGCTGTCGAAGGACCCATGAACACTGAAGCTTTCTTT	CASSDAVEGPMNTEAFF
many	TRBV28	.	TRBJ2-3	TGTGCCAGCAGTTCTCCCTTGGGAGGGGGCCCATGGGAAGATACGCAGTATTTT	CASSSPLGGGPWEDTQYF
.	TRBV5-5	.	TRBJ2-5	TGTGCCAGCAGCCCCGCGGCCCCCGAGACCCAGTACTTC	CASSPAAPETQYF
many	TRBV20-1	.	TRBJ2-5	TGCAGTGCTAGAGAAGTGGCGGGCGAGGACCAAGAGACCCAGTACTTC	CSAREVAGEDQETQYF
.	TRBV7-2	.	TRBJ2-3	TGTGCCAGCAGCTTCAGACAGGATCATACGCAGTATTTT	CASSFRQDHTQYF
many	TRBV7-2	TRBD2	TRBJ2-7	TGTGCCAGCAGCTTTAGCGGGGGGGCTGGGTTCGAGCAGTACTTC	CASSFSGGAGFEQYF
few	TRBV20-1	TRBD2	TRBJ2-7	TGCAGTGCTACCGAATCTTTGTGGAGCGGGGGGGCCTACGAGCAGTACTTC	CSATESLWSGGAYEQYF
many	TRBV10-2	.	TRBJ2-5	TGCGCCAGCAGTGGGAGGGGACCCTCCGAGACCCAGTACTTC	CASSGRGPSETQYF
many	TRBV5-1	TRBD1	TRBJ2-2	TGCGCCAGCAGCTTACTATCGGGACAGGGGGCTGTGAACACCGGGGAGCTGTTTTTT	CASSLLSGQGAVNTGELFF
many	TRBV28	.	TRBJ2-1	TGTGCCAGCAGTTTGAGGGGGGGCCATGAGCAGTTCTTC	CASSLRGGHEQFF
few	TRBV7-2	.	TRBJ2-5	TGTGCCAGCCAGAATATGGCGGGTCGGGAGACCCAGTACTTC	CASQNMAGRETQYF
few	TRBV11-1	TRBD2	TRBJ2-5	TGTGCCAGCAGCTTGCTATACCTTCCGGACGGGACTATCCAAGAGACCCAGTACTTC	CASSLLYLPDGTIQETQYF
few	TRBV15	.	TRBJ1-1	TGTGCCACCAGCAATATTGGCCTGCGCACTGAAGCTTTCTTT	CATSNIGLRTEAFF
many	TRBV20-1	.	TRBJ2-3	TGCAGTGCTAGAGATAGTCGGTCCAGCACAGATACGCAGTATTTT	CSARDSRSSTDTQYF
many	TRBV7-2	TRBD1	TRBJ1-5	TGTGCCAGCAGCTCGGGACAGGGACGCAATCAGCCCCAGCATTTT	CASSSGQGRNQPQHF
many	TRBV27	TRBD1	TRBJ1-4	TGTGCCAGCAGCTCCGACAGGGGGAAAAAACTGTTTTTT	CASSSDRGKKLFF